The rows below give T cell receptor beta chains drawn from one sample of a study of control samples from healthy donors and cancer patients. Generated by immunoSEQ multiplex PCR, the TCRdb table keeps only in-frame clones and is missing some. The data contain more than 85,000 clones, 90% of them singletons. The sequenced sample consisted of blood. The source of these receptors is a human donor in good health. The donor label of this sample is uncertain. Both conserved end residues are part of each CDR3. The order of the fields is CDR3 protein, CDR3 DNA, CDR3 length, V gene, J gene, clone size, D gene. A D gene is named only where the DNA matches it firmly. Clone size, where shown, is once, few, many, or a class for clones that have expanded.

CDR3: CASSPGTGRYEQYF
DNA: TGTGCCAGCAGTCCCGGGACAGGGCGCTACGAGCAGTACTTC
length: 14
V: TRBV4-2
J: TRBJ2-7
size: .
D: TRBD1

CDR3: CASSFASQGTEAFF
DNA: TGCGCCAGCAGTTTTGCTTCACAGGGCACTGAAGCTTTCTTT
length: 14
V: TRBV5-1
J: TRBJ1-1
size: .
D: .

CDR3: CASSEQDNYGYTF
DNA: TGTGCCAGCAGTGAGCAGGATAACTATGGCTACACCTTC
length: 13
V: TRBV2
J: TRBJ1-2
size: .
D: .

CDR3: CASSLMVGDGYTF
DNA: TGTGCCAGCAGCTTGATGGTTGGGGATGGCTACACCTTC
length: 13
V: TRBV5-4
J: TRBJ1-2
size: .
D: .

CDR3: CASSPGTVSGNTIYF
DNA: TGTGCCAGCAGCCCCGGGACCGTCTCTGGAAACACCATATATTTT
length: 15
V: TRBV28
J: TRBJ1-3
size: .
D: .

CDR3: CASSPPRGRVVGTEAFF
DNA: TGTGCCAGTAGCCCTCCAAGGGGGAGGGTGGTGGGCACTGAAGCTTTCTTT
length: 17
V: TRBV19
J: TRBJ1-1
size: .
D: .

CDR3: CASSFRFGQGNTGELFF
DNA: TGTGCCAGCAGCTTTAGGTTCGGGCAGGGGAACACCGGGGAGCTGTTTTTT
length: 17
V: TRBV7-8
J: TRBJ2-2
size: .
D: .

CDR3: CASSPPGQGRHEQFF
DNA: TGCGCCAGCAGCCCTCCGGGACAGGGGAGGCATGAGCAGTTCTTC
length: 15
V: TRBV4-3
J: TRBJ2-1
size: .
D: TRBD1

CDR3: CASSLVNRGGNTEAFF
DNA: TGTGCCAGCAGCTTAGTCAACAGGGGGGGGAACACTGAAGCTTTCTTT
length: 16
V: TRBV11-2
J: TRBJ1-1
size: .
D: TRBD1

CDR3: CASNSNSRGTAFF
DNA: TGTGCCAGCAATTCCAACTCCAGGGGGACCGCTTTCTTT
length: 13
V: TRBV12-3/TRBV12-4
J: TRBJ1-1
size: .
D: TRBD1

CDR3: CATSDSSEGAGEKLFF
DNA: TGTGCCACCAGTGATAGCAGCGAGGGAGCTGGGGAAAAACTGTTTTTT
length: 16
V: TRBV24-1
J: TRBJ1-4
size: .
D: .

CDR3: CAWSSGALTTQYF
DNA: TGTGCCTGGAGTTCCGGGGCCTTAACTACGCAGTATTTT
length: 13
V: TRBV30
J: TRBJ2-3
size: .
D: .

CDR3: CASSQVGSYEQYF
DNA: TGTGCCAGCAGCCAAGTGGGCTCGTACGAGCAGTACTTC
length: 13
V: TRBV3-1/TRBV3-2
J: TRBJ2-7
size: .
D: .

CDR3: CSARRQSGAFF
DNA: TGCAGTGCTAGACGGCAGTCGGGTGCTTTCTTT
length: 11
V: TRBV20-1
J: TRBJ1-1
size: .
D: .

CDR3: CATKGKEDTQYF
DNA: TGTGCCACCAAGGGGAAGGAGGATACGCAGTATTTT
length: 12
V: TRBV24-1
J: TRBJ2-3
size: .
D: .

CDR3: CASQPGTSTDTQYF
DNA: TGTGCCAGTCAACCCGGGACCAGCACAGATACGCAGTATTTT
length: 14
V: TRBV6-5
J: TRBJ2-3
size: .
D: .

CDR3: CASSTAGSRTEAFF
DNA: TGTGCCAGTAGTACTGCAGGGAGTCGCACTGAAGCTTTCTTT
length: 14
V: TRBV19
J: TRBJ1-1
size: .
D: .

CDR3: CASSQPAGNNNEQFF
DNA: TGTGCCAGCAGCCAGCCGGCGGGGAACAACAATGAGCAGTTCTTC
length: 15
V: TRBV6-5
J: TRBJ2-1
size: .
D: .

CDR3: CASSQSLAGLTDTQYF
DNA: TGTGCCAGCAGCCAATCCCTGGCGGGGCTCACAGATACGCAGTATTTT
length: 16
V: TRBV3-1/TRBV3-2
J: TRBJ2-3
size: .
D: .

CDR3: CASSLHPGQVGEQFF
DNA: TGTGCCAGCAGTCTCCATCCGGGACAGGTGGGTGAGCAGTTCTTC
length: 15
V: TRBV6-5
J: TRBJ2-1
size: .
D: TRBD1

CDR3: CASSTGTGGNEQFF
DNA: TGTGCCAGCAGTACCGGGACAGGGGGGAATGAGCAGTTCTTC
length: 14
V: TRBV5-8
J: TRBJ2-1
size: .
D: TRBD1

CDR3: CASSLEGQGLYF
DNA: TGCGCCAGCAGCTTGGAAGGACAGGGATTGTACTTC
length: 12
V: TRBV5-1
J: TRBJ2-7
size: .
D: TRBD1

CDR3: CAWSPLFRNTEAFF
DNA: TGTGCCTGGAGTCCCCTATTCAGGAACACTGAAGCTTTCTTT
length: 14
V: TRBV30
J: TRBJ1-1
size: .
D: .

CDR3: CATSETGNRPYNEQFF
DNA: TGTGCCACCAGTGAAACCGGGAACCGACCCTACAATGAGCAGTTCTTC
length: 16
V: TRBV24-1
J: TRBJ2-1
size: few
D: .

CDR3: CASSQTSAGNTIYF
DNA: TGTGCCAGCAGTCAAACTTCAGCTGGAAACACCATATATTTT
length: 14
V: TRBV2
J: TRBJ1-3
size: .
D: .

CDR3: CASSDPGAQYGYTF
DNA: TGTGCCAGCAGTGACCCAGGGGCTCAGTATGGCTACACCTTC
length: 14
V: TRBV2
J: TRBJ1-2
size: .
D: .

CDR3: CSVEDDTGNTIYF
DNA: TGCAGCGTTGAAGATGACACAGGAAACACCATATATTTT
length: 13
V: TRBV29-1
J: TRBJ1-3
size: .
D: .